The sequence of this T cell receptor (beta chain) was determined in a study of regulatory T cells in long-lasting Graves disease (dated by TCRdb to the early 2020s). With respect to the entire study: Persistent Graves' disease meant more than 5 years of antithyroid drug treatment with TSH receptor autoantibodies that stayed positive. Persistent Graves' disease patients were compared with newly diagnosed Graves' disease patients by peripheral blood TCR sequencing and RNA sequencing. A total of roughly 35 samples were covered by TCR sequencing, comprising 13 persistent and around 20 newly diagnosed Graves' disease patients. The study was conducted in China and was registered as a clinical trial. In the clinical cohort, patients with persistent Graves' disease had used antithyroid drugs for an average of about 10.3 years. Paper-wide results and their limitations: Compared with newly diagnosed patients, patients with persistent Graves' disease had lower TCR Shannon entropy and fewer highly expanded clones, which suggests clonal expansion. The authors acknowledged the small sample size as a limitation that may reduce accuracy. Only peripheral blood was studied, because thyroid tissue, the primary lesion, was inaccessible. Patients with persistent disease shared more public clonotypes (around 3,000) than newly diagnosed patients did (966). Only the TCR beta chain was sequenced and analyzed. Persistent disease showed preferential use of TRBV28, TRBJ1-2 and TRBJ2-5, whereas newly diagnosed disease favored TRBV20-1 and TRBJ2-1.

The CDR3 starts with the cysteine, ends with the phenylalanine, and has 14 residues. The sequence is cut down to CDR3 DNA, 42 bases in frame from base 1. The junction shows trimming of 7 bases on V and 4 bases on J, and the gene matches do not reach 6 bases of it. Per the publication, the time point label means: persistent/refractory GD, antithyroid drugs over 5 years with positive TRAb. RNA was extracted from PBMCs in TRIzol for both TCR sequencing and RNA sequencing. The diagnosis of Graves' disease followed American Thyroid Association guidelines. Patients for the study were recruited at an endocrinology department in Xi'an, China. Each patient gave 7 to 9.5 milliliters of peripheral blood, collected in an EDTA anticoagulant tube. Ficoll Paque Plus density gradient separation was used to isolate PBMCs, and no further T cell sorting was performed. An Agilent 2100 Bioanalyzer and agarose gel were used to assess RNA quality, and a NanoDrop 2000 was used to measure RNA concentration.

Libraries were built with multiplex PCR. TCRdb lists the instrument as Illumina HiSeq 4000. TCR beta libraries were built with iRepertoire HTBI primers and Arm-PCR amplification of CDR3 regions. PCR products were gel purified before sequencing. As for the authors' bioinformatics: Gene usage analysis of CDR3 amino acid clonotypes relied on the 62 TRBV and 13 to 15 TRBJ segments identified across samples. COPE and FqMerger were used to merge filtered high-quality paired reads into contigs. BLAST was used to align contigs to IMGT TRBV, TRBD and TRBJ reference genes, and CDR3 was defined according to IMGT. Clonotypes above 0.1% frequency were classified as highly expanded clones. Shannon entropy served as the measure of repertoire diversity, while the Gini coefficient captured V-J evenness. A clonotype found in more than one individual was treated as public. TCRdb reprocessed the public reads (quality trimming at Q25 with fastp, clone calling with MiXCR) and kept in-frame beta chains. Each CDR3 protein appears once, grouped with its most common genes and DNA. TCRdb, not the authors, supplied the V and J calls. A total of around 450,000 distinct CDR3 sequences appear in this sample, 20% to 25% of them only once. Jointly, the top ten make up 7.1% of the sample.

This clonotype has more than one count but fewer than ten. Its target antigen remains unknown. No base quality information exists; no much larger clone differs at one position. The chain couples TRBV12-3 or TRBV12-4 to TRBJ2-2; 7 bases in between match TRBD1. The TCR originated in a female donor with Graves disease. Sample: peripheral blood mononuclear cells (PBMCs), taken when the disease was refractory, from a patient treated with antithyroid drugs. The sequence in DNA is TGTGCCAGCACTAAGACAGGGCCCACCGGGGAGCTGTTTTTT. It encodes CASTKTGPTGELFF.